These 14 T cell receptor beta chains came from one sample sequenced in a study of blood T cells in healthy people across ages. It was with a sample-barcoded 5' primer and a J-beta primer mix that a second PCR of roughly 7 to 12 cycles was run. Via MiXCR, TCRdb re-called the 5' RACE reads, giving one row per CDR3 protein. This sample has 600,000 or so distinct CDR3 sequences, with 21% found just once. The sequenced sample consisted of blood. These receptor sequences come from a man between 65 and 85 years old in good health.

This clonotype was found a few times. V gene TRBV29-1 combines with J gene TRBJ2-3; 9 bases are a match to TRBD2. Germline V lookup: CDR1 SQVTM, CDR2 ANQGSEA. J gave up 6 bases and V 6 bases, and 4 bases lay outside the gene matches. The CDR3 has 12 residues. DNA of the CDR3: TGCAGCGTAGCGGGAGGCTCGGATACGCAGTATTTT. It encodes CSVAGGSDTQYF.

The chain uses TRBV6-5 and TRBJ2-6; a weak D match, TRBD2 (5 bases). CDR1 is MNHEY, CDR2 SVGAGI, per germline. Trimming stripped 3 bases from V and 2 bases from J, with 14 bases between. The CDR3 length is 17 residues. CDR3 nucleotide sequence: TGTGCCAGCAGTTATTTGAGGGTTTCTACTGGGGCCAACGTCCTGACTTTC. Its protein product is CASSYLRVSTGANVLTF.

The rearrangement uses TRBV5-6 and TRBJ2-4; D gene ambiguous. The CDR3 is made up of 14 amino acids. Germline-derived CDR1 and CDR2 are SGHDT and YYEEEE. Trimming took off 4 bases at V and 4 bases at J, with 12 bases between the two ends. The CDR3 bases are TGTGCCAGCAGCCCGACGGAACCAAAAAACATTCAGTACTTC. Its translation is CASSPTEPKNIQYF.

This clonotype was observed many times. The J gene is TRBJ2-1, the V gene TRBV12-3 or TRBV12-4, with 7 bases matching TRBD1. The CDR3 has 14 amino acids. The V segment lost 5 bases and the J segment 10 bases; nucleotides outside the gene matches: 11. For the CDR3, the DNA is TGTGCCAGCAGTGGGGGACAGTCCCCCTGGGAGCAGTTCTTC. Translating gives CASSGGQSPWEQFF.

V gene TRBV10-3 combines with J gene TRBJ2-1; tentative D call: TRBD1 (5 bases). CDR1 is ENHRY and CDR2 is SYGVKD in the germline V gene. The V end was cut by 4 bases, the J end by 10 bases, with 14 bases between. The CDR3 is made up of 13 amino acids. The chain's CDR3 is CAISASLQGEQFF. CDR3 bases: TGTGCCATCAGTGCCTCCCTTCAGGGAGAGCAGTTCTTC.

The V gene is TRBV21-1, the J gene TRBJ1-4; TRBD1, as called in the table, went unchecked against the DNA. TRBV21-1 is tagged as a pseudogene. The CDR3 loop spans 17 amino acids. The CDR3 spells CASSKLEKGQGNEKLFF. The CDR3 DNA sequence: TGTGCCAGCAGCAAATTAGAAAAGGGACAGGGGAATGAAAAACTGTTTTTT.

This clonotype has a handful of counts. The genes are TRBV5-5 and TRBJ2-4; 9 nucleotides match TRBD1. With V trimmed by 0 bases and J by 9 bases, 22 bases remained unmatched. Per the germline V gene, CDR1 is SGHKS and CDR2 is YYEKEE (reference sequence). This CDR3 comprises 20 residues. DNA of the CDR3: TGTGCCAGCAGCTTGGCCCGGACAGGGGAACTAGCGATGAACCGGGGCATTCAGTACTTC. This gives the protein CASSLARTGELAMNRGIQYF.

This chain uses TRBV28 with TRBJ1-5, with D unclear. V lost 5 bases to trimming and J lost 8 bases, with 13 bases between them. The length of the CDR3 is 13 residues. Germline-derived CDR1 and CDR2 are MDHEN and SYDVKM. The DNA of the CDR3 is TGTGCCAGCAGTGGTAGGAGGGTAGAGCCCCAGCATTTT. Its protein product is CASSGRRVEPQHF.

The chain carries TRBV7-2 and TRBJ1-2, with 7 positions matching TRBD1. Germline V gene lookup returns CDR1 SGHTA and CDR2 FQGNSA. CDR3 size: 15 residues. J lost 4 bases, V lost 6 bases, and 11 bases had no gene match. CDR3 in amino acids: CASRNNRGRTYGYTF. The CDR3 region has the DNA TGTGCCAGCAGAAATAACAGGGGAAGGACCTATGGCTACACCTTC.

The sample holds a few counts of this clonotype. The rearrangement uses TRBV20-1 and TRBJ2-1, with TRBD2 identical over 11 bases. The V gene's germline CDR1 is DFQATT and CDR2 SNEGSKA (reference sequence). With V trimmed by 3 bases and J by 5 bases, 9 bases remained unmatched. The CDR3 totals 16 residues. DNA of the CDR3: TGCAGTGCTAGCCTGCCCTCTAGCGGGGGGAACAATGAGCAGTTCTTC. It translates to CSASLPSSGGNNEQFF.

A few counts support this clonotype. This rearrangement joins TRBV5-1 to TRBJ1-2; 10 bases are shared with TRBD1. Germline CDR1 and CDR2: SGHRS and YFSETQ. The CDR3 is made up of 15 amino acids. V was clipped by 3 bases and J by 5 bases; unmatched bases: 7. In DNA, the CDR3 is TGCGCCAGCAGCTCTGCCGGGACAGGGGATTATGGCTACACCTTC. Its translation: CASSSAGTGDYGYTF.

Remarks on this clonotype: One base away lies a much larger clone, so this may be a sequencing read error. The V call is TRBV27, the J call TRBJ1-1; D possibly corresponds to TRBD1 (5 bases). CDR1 is MNHEY, CDR2 SMNVEV, per germline (reference sequence). Trimming removed 3 bases from V and 3 bases from J, with 8 bases in between. This CDR3 has 13 amino acids. CDR3: CASSFNRHTEAFF. In nucleotides, the CDR3 is TGTGCCAGCAGTTTCAACAGGCACACTGAAGCTTTCTTT.

This clonotype was seen only a few times. The CDR3 protein is CASSYRQEGPHGYTF. CDR3 in DNA: TGTGCCAGCAGTTACAGACAGGAGGGTCCCCATGGCTACACCTTC. The J gene is TRBJ1-2, the V gene TRBV6-6; D perhaps matches TRBD1 (6 bases). CDR3 length: 15 amino acids. CDR1 is MNHNY and CDR2 is SVGAGI in the germline V gene (reference sequence). The germline V and J ends were trimmed by 2 bases and 6 bases, with 16 bases remaining between them.

The table lists this clonotype with a few counts. This chain connects TRBV25-1 to TRBJ2-1, with D unclear. CDR3 length: 13 amino acids. CDR1 MGHDK and CDR2 SYGVNS come from the germline V gene. The V end was cut by 4 bases, the J end by 7 bases, with 11 bases between. In DNA, the CDR3 is TGTGCCAGCAGTGGGCAGAACCTTAATGAGCAGTTCTTC. Its translation is CASSGQNLNEQFF.